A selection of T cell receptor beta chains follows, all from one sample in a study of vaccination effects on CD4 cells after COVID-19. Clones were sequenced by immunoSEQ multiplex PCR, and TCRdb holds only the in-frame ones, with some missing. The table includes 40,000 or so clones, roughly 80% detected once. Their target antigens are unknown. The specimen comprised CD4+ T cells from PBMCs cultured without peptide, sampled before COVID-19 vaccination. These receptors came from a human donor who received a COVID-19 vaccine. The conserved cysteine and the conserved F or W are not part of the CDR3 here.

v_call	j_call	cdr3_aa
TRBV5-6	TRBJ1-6	ASSLGTLYNSPLH
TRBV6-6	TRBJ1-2	ASNSGQNYGYT
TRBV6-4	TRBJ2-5	ASSDSRPRGETQY
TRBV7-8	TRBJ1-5	ASSIHRVGNQPQH
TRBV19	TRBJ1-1	ASSDPGRVTEAF
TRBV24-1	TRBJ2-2	ATSDYSQTSTGELF
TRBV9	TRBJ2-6	ASSPQGSGANVLT
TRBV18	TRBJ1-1	ASSPGNSNTEAF
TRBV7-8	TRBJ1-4	ASSLARDSHEKLF
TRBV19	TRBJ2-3	ASRDSHTDTQY
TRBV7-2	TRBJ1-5	ASSLGSGNNQPQH
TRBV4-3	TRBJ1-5	ASSQEWTGRNQPQH
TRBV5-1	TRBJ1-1	ASSWGSAGGTEAF
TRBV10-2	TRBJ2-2	AALRRGTGELF
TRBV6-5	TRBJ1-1	ASSRRIEAF
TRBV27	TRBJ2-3	ASRLLASRGTDTQY
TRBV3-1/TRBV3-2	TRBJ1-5	ASSPRDAGSNQPQH
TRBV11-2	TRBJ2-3	ASSSPRGGTDTQY
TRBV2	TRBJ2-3	ASTPGDRRTDTQY
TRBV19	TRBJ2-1	ASRKQGAAYNEQF
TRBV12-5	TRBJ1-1	ASGLVTWREAEAF
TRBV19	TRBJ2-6	ASRRTGQGASGANVLT
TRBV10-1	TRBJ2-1	ASSEQLAGAEDEQF
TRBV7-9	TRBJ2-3	ASSLGTGARDTQY
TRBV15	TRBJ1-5	ATSSGKGRGQRQPQH
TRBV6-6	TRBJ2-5	ASSYSATGGETQY
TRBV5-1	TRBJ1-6	ASSPDGPLNSPLH
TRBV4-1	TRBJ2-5	ASSQAGGLKTQY
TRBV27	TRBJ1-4	ASSSGQGRSKLF
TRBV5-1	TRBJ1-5	ASSLESNQPQH
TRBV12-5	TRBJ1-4	ASGLTVNSEKLF
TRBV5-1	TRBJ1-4	ASSLALRGGEKLF
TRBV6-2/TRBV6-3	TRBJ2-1	ASSYSKASGGIPNEQF
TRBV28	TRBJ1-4	ASSTRLLLGEKLF
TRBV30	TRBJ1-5	AWSVRRGDQPQH
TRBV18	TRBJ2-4	ASSLGTSGGTEY
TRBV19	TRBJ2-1	ASSTGLFDSYNEQF
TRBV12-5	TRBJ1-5	ASGLEGQGNQPQH
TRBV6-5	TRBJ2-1	ATYLGLGPVEQF
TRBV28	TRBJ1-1	ASSLAPPQGTEAF
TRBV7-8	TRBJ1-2	ASSLGRYGYT
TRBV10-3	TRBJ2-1	AISRLAEGNEQF
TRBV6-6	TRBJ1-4	ASSYSQGVREKLF
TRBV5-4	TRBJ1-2	ASSFDSLYGYT
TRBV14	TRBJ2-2	ASSPLSGRNTGELF
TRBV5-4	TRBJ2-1	ASSLVGTLKNEQF
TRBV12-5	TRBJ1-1	ASGLRIEAF
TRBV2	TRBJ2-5	ASSEPLGGTQY
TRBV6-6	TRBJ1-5	ASSYRGRDNQPQH
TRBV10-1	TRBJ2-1	ASSDRWKRNEQF
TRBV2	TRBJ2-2	ASSRQLANTGELF
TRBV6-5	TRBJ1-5	ASSGTGGNQPQH